This TCR beta chain was identified during a study of identical twins. TCRdb ran MiXCR on the 5' RACE reads and lists one entry per CDR3 protein. Of under 350,000 distinct CDR3 sequences in the sample, more than 8% were seen once. A few counts support this clonotype. Its cognate antigen is unknown. V was clipped by 5 bases and J by 0 bases, with 4 bases between them. The CDR3 has 12 amino acids. The V gene's germline CDR1 is MDHEN and CDR2 SYDVKM. Findings and caveats of the study: Insertions were reduced in abundant cord blood beta clonotypes but not in memory repertoires.

This sample also belongs to another study, concerning yellow fever vaccine responses in identical twins.

The chain has TRBV28 and TRBJ1-1; no reliable D call. This receptor was obtained from a woman younger than 30 in good health. Sequenced input: CD8+ T cells sorted from blood. The CDR3 DNA sequence: TGTGCCAGCAGTATTTTGAACACTGAAGCTTTCTTT. It specifies CASSILNTEAFF.